The T cell receptor (beta chain) under discussion was sequenced for a study of shared clonotypes between healthy human individuals (dated by TCRdb to about 2020). Background on the whole study: The cohort comprised a couple of women and a few men aged 18 to 49 years. Per donor, three plates each were used for CD4 naive and CD4 memory, two for CD8 naive, and one for CD8 memory. To estimate repertoire size and how much clonotypes are shared between individuals, the study performed deep sequencing of blood TCR repertoires from five healthy adults. To increase sequencing depth and limit assay-specific biases, different laboratories used diverse techniques to prepare libraries and sequence TCR repertoires. Leukapheresis yielded between about 0.9 and 9.5 billion PBMCs per donor.

Healthy HIV-negative adults with no recently reported acute infections or vaccinations were included as donors. Every donor was a Caucasian adult living in Nashville, Tennessee, USA. Magnetic negative selection was used to enrich CD4+ T cells, after which naive cells were positively selected on CD45RA and the negative fraction became the memory subset. Blood was collected by leukapheresis, and PBMCs were isolated by Ficoll-Histopaque density gradient centrifugation and then cryopreserved in liquid nitrogen vapor phase. Purity and quantity of every magnetically sorted T cell population were checked by analytical flow cytometry. Genomic DNA was isolated from every sorted fraction and measured by UV absorbance on a Nanodrop 2000c. Here is what the overall study found, with its caveats: Pairwise subsampling indicated that sequencing depth was expected to affect the degree of clonotype sharing among donors. Even with the large sequencing depth, rarefaction of the sorted-subset datasets indicated that sequencing was incomplete. Sampling was restricted to blood, and TCR repertoires in tissue are likely to differ from TCR repertoires in blood. Naive subsets generally had larger estimated clonotype richness than memory subsets. Compared with non-shared clonotypes, clonotypes shared by all four sorted-subset donors had higher generation probabilities. Across a few donors, around 5% of naive CD4, approximately 3.6% of naive CD8, 2.3% of memory CD4, and 0.4% to 0.45% of memory CD8 clonotypes were shared. The small number of donors limited the genetic and exposure-history diversity represented.

Using the deep immunoSEQ assay, TCR CDR3 regions were amplified from genomic DNA by multiplex PCR. Extracted genomic DNA from each cell subset was spread evenly across all wells of several immunoSEQ 96-well plates, with each plate serving as a replicate. For sorted subsets, approximately 210 ng of genomic DNA, equivalent to 25,000 to 35,000 T cell genomes, went into each replicate PCR. The purified libraries were quantified using a Qubit 3.0 fluorometer, sized with a Bioanalyzer 2100, and then quantified again using the KAPA Library Quantification kit. A separate single-read 150-cycle Illumina NextSeq 550 flow cell was used to sequence each immunoSEQ 96-well plate. As for the authors' bioinformatics: Because only junctional sequences without quality scores were contained in the immunoSEQ output, filtering matching that applied to full-length reads could not be performed. Sequences were annotated with PyIR, a Python wrapper for IgBLAST v1.9, and V/J genes and CDR3 were assigned using IMGT germline references. Reads were filtered out if the reads had weak V/J assignments (E-value above 1e-6), no CDR3, stop codons, out-of-frame junctions, or ambiguous translated residues. V3J clonotypes were defined by identical inferred V gene, J gene, and CDR3 amino acid sequence. Percentage overlap between repertoires was calculated by dividing the number of shared unique clonotypes by the size of the smaller repertoire. Repertoire richness was assessed with RTK rarefaction, the Chao1 estimator, and Recon v2.1 estimates of unobserved clonotypes. Generation probabilities were computed with OLGA for all TCRbeta clonotypes obtained by the gDNA method from four donors. As stored in TCRdb, this immuneACCESS dataset retains in-frame rearrangements with V and J assigned. A fraction of the clones does not appear; measured against another copy, unresolved V genes explain less than half of the discrepancy, and the remainder lacks a known reason. That table furnishes V, J and clone size, whereas the DNA furnished D and trimming. This sample is represented by roughly 700,000 clones; approximately 74% of them were singletons. The ten largest account for around 1.6% of the sample.

A word on this clone: Its antigen target is currently unknown. No quality values exist for individual bases; no much larger clone is one base distant.

Reading from cysteine to phenylalanine, the CDR3 counts 14 amino acids. The retained sequence is limited to the CDR3, 42 bases, with the frame set at the first base. The germline V gene yields SQVTM for CDR1 and ANQGSEA for CDR2. V loses 0 bases of germline sequence and J loses 1 base, and the interval between the two ends is 7 bases. Specimen: memory CD4+ T cells sorted from blood. Sample cell subset or site, as interpreted from the label and publication: CD45RA-negative fraction. The sequence was obtained from a woman in her thirties in good health. The chain links TRBV29-1 with TRBJ2-4, and possibly TRBD1, on 6 matching bases. The CDR3 protein is CSVEEQGAKNIQYF. The DNA reads TGCAGCGTTGAAGAGCAGGGGGCCAAAAACATTCAGTACTTC.